One sample yielded the 24 T cell receptor beta chains listed below, sequenced in a study of tissue T cells after allogeneic stem cell transplantation. The data were produced by immunoSEQ multiplex PCR, yet TCRdb's version contains in-frame clones alone and is incomplete. The sample gives around 900 clones, about 48% of which show up once; 35% to 45% is in the top ten. The sample's time point: mouse harvest day 14 after allogeneic transplant. Tail vein injection delivered 10^7 T-cell-depleted bone marrow cells and 10^6 splenic CD5+ T cells. What was sequenced was liver tissue. The origin of the receptors is a female BALB/c mouse given C57BL/6 T cells with graft-versus-host disease after an allogeneic hematopoietic cell transplant.

To note about this clone: The genes and germline here are from mouse. The read gets to within 1 residue of the CDR3 end, and the germline J gene fills in the rest. This rearrangement joins TRBV12-1 to TRBJ2-7; possibly TRBD1 or TRBD2 for D (6 bases each). V lost 4 bases, J lost 4 bases, and 10 bases lay in between. Germline V lookup: CDR1 SGHSN, CDR2 HYEKVE. The CDR3 consists of 12 residues. CDR3 loop: CASSLGAYEQYF. Partial CDR3 DNA: TGTGCCAGCTCCTTGGGGGCTTATGAACAGTAC.

Notes on this clone: Gene labels here are mouse ones. Read coverage stops 1 residue before the CDR3 terminus; the germline J gene supplies the remainder. J is TRBJ2-7 and V is TRBV3; D not certain. Deletions cut 4 bases from V and 0 bases from J, with 10 bases between. This CDR3 is built from 14 residues. Germline V gene data show CDR1 as SNHLY and CDR2 as FYNGKV (reference sequence). This CDR3 reads CASSSPTHSYEQYF. The part of the CDR3 DNA that was read is TGTGCCAGCAGCTCCCCGACACACTCCTATGAACAGTAC.

With regard to this clone: Mouse germline and gene names are used. CDR3 DNA, as far as it was read: TGTGCAAGCAGCTTACAGGGACAGAACACAGAAGTCTTC. It yields the protein CASSLQGQNTEVF. The whole CDR3 sequence reads CASSLQGQNTEVFF. V and J are TRBV16 and TRBJ1-1; a weak D match, TRBD1 (5 bases). The observed sequence ends 1 residue before the CDR3 terminus, with the missing tail filled in from the germline J gene. The CDR3 contains 14 residues. CDR1 and CDR2 from the germline V gene are SGHSA and FRNQAP. Trimming took off 2 bases at V and 0 bases at J, with 7 bases between the two ends.

A remark on this clone: Gene names follow the mouse nomenclature. The CDR3 end falls 1 residue outside the read, so it is completed with the germline J gene. The rearrangement links TRBV2 to TRBJ2-3; 12 nucleotides line up with TRBD2. With 1 base clipped from V and 2 bases from J, the junction kept 1 base outside the gene matches. Germline loops: CDR1 LGHNA, CDR2 YSYQKL. The CDR3 spans 16 residues. CDR3: CASSQGTGGDAETLYF. The CDR3 bases that were read are TGTGCCAGCAGCCAAGGGACTGGGGGGGATGCAGAAACGCTGTAT.

This clone appeared once. Mouse germline and gene names are used. Coverage ceases 1 residue before the CDR3 finishes, and the germline J gene fills in the end. V usage is TRBV3 and J usage is TRBJ2-7; 8 bases align to TRBD2. This CDR3 is 14 amino acids long. From germline, CDR1 is SNHLY and CDR2 FYNGKV (reference sequence). J lost 0 bases, V lost 6 bases, and 4 bases had no gene match. The CDR3 sequence: CASSRLGSSYEQYF. CDR3 DNA (partial): TGTGCCAGCAGTCGACTGGGGAGCTCCTATGAACAGTAC.

To note about this clone: Here the gene names and germline are mouse. Read coverage stops 1 residue before the CDR3 terminus; the germline J gene supplies the remainder. J is TRBJ1-4 and V is TRBV13-2; 8 bases map to TRBD1. CDR3 length: 15 residues. Trimming at V came to 0 bases and at J to 6 bases, leaving 4 bases not matched to a gene. Germline V gene data show CDR1 as NNHNN and CDR2 as SYGAGS (reference sequence). The DNA read from the CDR3 is TGTGCCAGCGGTGATGCCAGGGGGCGATACGAAAGATTATTT. Protein: CASGDARGRYERLF. The whole CDR3 region reads CASGDARGRYERLFF.

Remarks on this clone: Gene names are mouse gene names. The read stops 1 residue short of the end of the CDR3; the missing end is completed from the germline J gene. The rearrangement uses TRBV13-2 and TRBJ2-7, with D possibly matching TRBD1 (7 bases). CDR1 is NNHNN, CDR2 SYGAGS, per germline (reference sequence). V lost 2 bases to trimming and J lost 7 bases, with 10 bases between them. The length of the CDR3 is 12 residues. The CDR3 protein is CASGERGREQYF. CDR3 DNA (partial): TGTGCCAGCGGTGAAAGGGGGCGCGAACAGTAC.

Remarks on this clone: The junction does not match germline at one end; this may be a read error. Gene and germline names: mouse. Read data end 1 residue before the CDR3 end; the end is taken from the germline J gene. The chain recombines TRBV12-2 with TRBJ2-7; TRBD2 aligns across 10 bases. This CDR3 has 11 residues. In germline, CDR1 is SGHLS, CDR2 HYDKME. The CDR3 sequence: CATDWGYGQYF. The sequenced CDR3 bases are TGTGCCACGGACTGGGGGTATGGACAGTAC.

Comment on this clone: The genes are named according to mouse. This CDR3 is CASSLDRGRANERLFF. The covered CDR3 bases are TGTGCCAGCAGCTTAGACAGGGGAAGGGCCAACGAAAGATTATTT. The rearrangement joins TRBV3 to TRBJ1-4, with 7 bases fitting TRBD1. The sequence runs out 1 residue before the end of the CDR3; the remainder is reconstructed from the germline J gene. CDR1 and CDR2 (germline): SNHLY, FYNGKV (reference sequence). The CDR3 has 16 amino acids. Germline trimming cut 1 base from V and 3 bases from J; bases unmatched to any gene: 5.

This clone qualifies as large. Gene names and germline match the mouse. The sequenced CDR3 bases are TGTGCCAGCAGCCACCGGGACAGGGTCCAAGACACCCAGTAC. Translated: CASSHRDRVQDTQY. The entire CDR3 protein reads CASSHRDRVQDTQYF. The chain links TRBV4 to TRBJ2-5; 9 nucleotides agree with TRBD1. The CDR3 end falls 1 residue outside the read, so it is completed with the germline J gene. The ends lost 5 bases at V and 2 bases at J; junction bases unmatched: 5. The CDR3 loop spans 15 amino acids. From germline, CDR1 is LGHDT and CDR2 YNNKQL (reference sequence).

This clone was recorded a few times. Genes and germline are mouse. The read finishes 1 residue shy of the CDR3 end, and the germline J gene is used to complete it. The gene calls are TRBV12-1 and TRBJ1-1, with TRBD1 identical over 8 bases. This CDR3 comprises 14 residues. Germline V CDR1 and CDR2: SGHSN, HYEKVE. Germline trimming cut 4 bases from V and 0 bases from J; bases unmatched to any gene: 3. The part of the CDR3 DNA that was read is TGTGCCAGCTCCCGACAGGGGTCAAACACAGAAGTCTTC. Its translation is CASSRQGSNTEVF. The CDR3 in its entirety is CASSRQGSNTEVFF.

This clone ranks as large. Mouse germline and gene names are used. The CDR3 goes on 1 residue after the read ends, and that part is filled in from the germline J gene. This rearrangement joins TRBV5 to TRBJ2-7; D is possibly TRBD1 (5 bases). The CDR3 covers 13 residues. CDR1 LGHNA and CDR2 YNLKQL come from the germline V gene (reference sequence). The V gene lost 0 bases and the J gene lost 7 bases, with 10 bases spanning the gap. The CDR3: CASSQDSGWEQYF. The sequenced CDR3 bases are TGTGCCAGCAGCCAAGACTCAGGGTGGGAACAGTAC.

Remarks on this clone: Gene names and germline match the mouse. Coverage ceases 1 residue before the CDR3 finishes, and the germline J gene fills in the end. This chain links TRBV26 with TRBJ2-5; D is uncertain. Trimming cost V 2 bases and J 6 bases, with 3 bases left between them. This CDR3 comprises 11 residues. Germline lookup yields CDR1 KGHPV and CDR2 FQNQEV (reference sequence). The covered CDR3 bases are TGTGCCAGCAGTCTGATGGACACCCAGTAC. Protein product: CASSLMDTQY. The whole CDR3 sequence is CASSLMDTQYF.

As to this clone: Gene names are mouse gene names. The read comes to an end 1 residue before the CDR3 does, leaving the germline J gene to fill in the end. J is TRBJ1-1 and V is TRBV3; the match to TRBD1 covers 7 bases. There are 12 residues in the CDR3. The V segment lost 8 bases and the J segment 0 bases; nucleotides outside the gene matches: 0. Germline loops: CDR1 SNHLY, CDR2 FYNGKV (reference sequence). CDR3 sequence reads: CASGTANTEVFF. Partial CDR3 DNA: TGTGCCAGCGGGACAGCAAACACAGAAGTCTTC.

Comment on this clone: Here the gene names and germline are mouse. The CDR3 end falls 1 residue outside the read, so it is completed with the germline J gene. The chain links TRBV19 to TRBJ1-1, with D tentatively TRBD1 (6 bases). The germline V and J ends were trimmed by 2 bases and 3 bases, with 11 bases remaining between them. There are 14 residues in the CDR3. From germline, CDR1 is FNHDT and CDR2 SITEND (reference sequence). The CDR3 here is CASSMRRGDTEVFF. The covered CDR3 bases are TGTGCCAGCAGTATGAGGAGGGGGGACACAGAAGTCTTC.

As concerns this clone: The listed genes are named as in mouse. The read terminates 1 residue before the CDR3 end, so the remaining end is supplied by the germline J gene. The chain combines TRBV26 with TRBJ2-1; the match to TRBD2 covers 11 bases. The CDR3 has 15 residues. Germline values: CDR1 KGHPV, CDR2 FQNQEV (reference sequence). The ends lost 3 bases at V and 7 bases at J; junction bases unmatched: 5. CDR3 bases read: TGTGCCAGCAGTCTACTGGGGGGGCTGGGAGCTGAGCAGTTC. It yields the protein CASSLLGGLGAEQF. The full CDR3 is CASSLLGGLGAEQFF.

This clone turned up a few times. Gene names and germline match the mouse. The read ends 1 residue early relative to the CDR3; the germline J gene fills the gap. The genes are TRBV12-2 and TRBJ2-3, with 8 bases matching TRBD1. The CDR3 is made up of 15 amino acids. V dropped 0 bases and J dropped 1; count of bases not matched to a gene: 2. From germline, CDR1 is SGHLS and CDR2 HYDKME. The DNA read from the CDR3 is TGTGCCAGCTCTCTCGGACAGGGCCGTGCAGAAACGCTGTAT. Its protein is CASSLGQGRAETLY. The CDR3 in its entirety is CASSLGQGRAETLYF.

This clone has a handful of counts. The genes and germline here are from mouse. The read halts 1 residue ahead of the CDR3 end, with the missing end drawn from the germline J gene. The V gene is TRBV3, the J gene TRBJ1-2, with 9 bases aligning to TRBD1. The V segment lost 4 bases and the J segment 1 base; nucleotides outside the gene matches: 4. Germline V gives CDR1 SNHLY, CDR2 FYNGKV (reference sequence). The CDR3 has 15 amino acids. The CDR3 reads CASSSTGGQNSDYTF. The CDR3 bases that were read are TGTGCCAGCAGCTCGACAGGGGGGCAAAACTCCGACTACACC.

This clone was found once. Genes here carry mouse names. The read finishes 1 residue shy of the CDR3 end, and the germline J gene is used to complete it. The rearrangement links TRBV31 to TRBJ2-4; 7 nucleotides agree with TRBD1. Germline CDR1 reads GKSSPN; CDR2 reads SITVG. The V and J ends lost 5 bases and 3 bases, in that order; junction bases with no gene match: 5. This CDR3 has 13 residues. The CDR3 sequence: CAWEQGRQNTLYF. The sequenced part of the CDR3 DNA is TGTGCCTGGGAACAGGGGCGGCAAAACACCTTGTAC.

The table lists this clone with a few counts. Mouse germline and gene names are used. The read ends 1 residue before the CDR3 terminus; that terminus is restored from the germline J gene. This chain links TRBV26 with TRBJ2-7, with 11 positions matching TRBD1. The CDR3 has 15 residues. J gave up 6 bases and V 4 bases, and 8 bases lay outside the gene matches. Per the germline V gene, CDR1 is KGHPV and CDR2 is FQNQEV (reference sequence). The sequenced part of the CDR3 DNA is TGTGCCAGCAGTCGGGACAGGGGGAGGGGGGTTGAACAGTAC. Its translation: CASSRDRGRGVEQY. The whole CDR3 protein reads CASSRDRGRGVEQYF. The full variable domain, its missing parts supplied by reference TRBV26 and TRBJ2-7, is NSKVIQTPRYLVKGQGQKAKMRCIPEKGHPVVFWYQQNKNNEFKFLINFQNQEVLQQIDMTEKRFSAECPSNSPCSLEIQSSEAGDSALYLCASSRDRGRGVEQYFGPGTRLTVL.

This clone was observed a handful of times. Any gene name here is a mouse gene name. The DNA ends 1 residue before the CDR3 does, and the rest of the CDR3 is filled in from the germline J gene. The chain recombines TRBV20 with TRBJ2-7; D unresolved. Trimming removed 0 bases from V and 4 bases from J, with 4 bases in between. The V gene's germline CDR1 is GFQATS and CDR2 STVNSAI. There are 11 residues in the CDR3. The CDR3 protein is CGAREAYEQYF. CDR3 DNA, as far as it was read: TGTGGTGCTAGGGAAGCTTATGAACAGTAC.

Points on this clone: Gene names and germline match the mouse. The CDR3 end falls 1 residue outside the read, so it is completed with the germline J gene. The chain links TRBV23 to TRBJ2-5; no check of the table's D call, TRBD2, against the DNA was made. This CDR3 spans 14 amino acids. The germline V gene has CDR1 KGHTA and CDR2 FQNQQP. The CDR3 region is CSSSQVLGEDTQYF. CDR3 DNA (partial): TGCTCCAGCAGTCAAGTACTGGGGGAGGACACCCAGTAC.

Regarding this clone: Any gene name here is a mouse gene name. The CDR3 is cut off 1 residue early in the read; its end comes from the germline J gene. This rearrangement joins TRBV4 to TRBJ2-3; 7 nucleotides agree with TRBD2. V was clipped by 4 bases and J by 1 base; unmatched bases: 5. This CDR3 has 15 residues. Germline V CDR1 and CDR2: LGHDT, YNNKQL (reference sequence). The part of the CDR3 DNA that was read is TGTGCCAGCAGCTTCGGACTGGCGGGTGCAGAAACGCTGTAT. Translating gives CASSFGLAGAETLY. The whole CDR3 sequence is CASSFGLAGAETLYF.

With respect to this clone: Gene names denote mouse genes. The read is 1 residue too short to cover the CDR3 end, so that end is filled in from the germline J gene. The V call is TRBV3, the J call TRBJ2-4; TRBD2 matches at 8 bases. The V and J ends lost 4 bases and 2 bases, in that order; junction bases with no gene match: 2. The CDR3 contains 14 residues. CDR1 is SNHLY, CDR2 FYNGKV, per germline (reference sequence). The CDR3 bases that were read are TGTGCCAGCAGCTCGACTGGGGTTCAAAACACCTTGTAC. Protein sequence: CASSSTGVQNTLY. The full CDR3 sequence reads CASSSTGVQNTLYF.